The 23 T cell receptor beta chains below all came from one sample that was sequenced in a study of shared clonotypes between healthy human individuals. Sequencing was performed with immunoSEQ multiplex PCR; in TCRdb, only in-frame clones are kept and a portion is missing. This table holds fewer than 650,000 clones, over 60% found once. The source material was PBMCs. The receptors derive from a woman in her thirties or forties in good health. Some clones in this sample may be carry-over from other donors' samples.

In this sample, this clone turned up once. J is TRBJ1-5 and V is TRBV28; perhaps TRBD1 as D (5 bases). V lost 6 bases and J lost 5, with 14 bases in between. Germline CDR1 reads MDHEN; CDR2 reads SYDVKM. The CDR3 runs 14 residues. The CDR3 here is CASRGRQGHQPQHF. DNA of the CDR3: TGTGCCAGCAGGGGCCGCCAGGGCCATCAGCCCCAGCATTTT.

The CDR3 is CASSYSGQGGDTQYF. CDR3 nucleotides: TGTGCCAGCAGTTACTCGGGACAGGGAGGCGATACGCAGTATTTT. This chain links TRBV6-5 with TRBJ2-3; TRBD1 matches 9 bases. CDR1 and CDR2 (germline): MNHEY, SVGAGI. J was trimmed by 6 bases and V by 0 bases; bases with no gene match: 4. This CDR3 spans 15 amino acids.

The chain recombines TRBV11-2 with TRBJ2-3; tentatively, D is TRBD1 (6 bases). Germline V gives CDR1 SGHAT, CDR2 FQNNGV. V was cut by 1 base and J by 3 bases, with 8 bases left in between. The CDR3 covers 14 residues. CDR3 amino acids: CASSLGGRTDTQYF. The CDR3 nucleotides are TGTGCCAGCAGCTTAGGGGGGCGGACAGATACGCAGTATTTT.

This sequence joins TRBV28 and TRBJ1-2; no clear D. Germline CDR1 is MDHEN and CDR2 is SYDVKM. The CDR3 totals 11 residues. V was pared by 4 bases and J by 5 bases, with 5 bases between. The CDR3 loop is CASSSPYGYTF. CDR3 bases: TGTGCCAGCAGTTCTCCTTATGGCTACACCTTC.

The gene calls are TRBV6-4 and TRBJ2-1; 8 nucleotides match TRBD2. Trimming took 4 bases from V and 5 from J; bases not matched to a gene: 10. The CDR3 loop spans 16 amino acids. CDR1 is MRHNA, CDR2 SNTAGT, per germline. The CDR3 DNA reads TGTGCCAGCAGTGTTAGCGGGAATAGTCCCCACAATGAGCAGTTCTTC. This encodes CASSVSGNSPHNEQFF.

This clone has a single count. The chain carries TRBV28 and TRBJ2-2, with D tentatively TRBD2 (6 bases). V was pared by 6 bases and J by 1 base, with 15 bases between. Germline V gene data show CDR1 as MDHEN and CDR2 as SYDVKM. The CDR3 loop spans 16 amino acids. The CDR3, as DNA: TGTGCCAGCAGGGGTTTTGGGGGGAGGAACACCGGGGAGCTGTTTTTT. Translation gives CASRGFGGRNTGELFF.

The chain couples TRBV6-1 to TRBJ2-1, with D perhaps matching TRBD2 (5 bases). Germline V CDR1 and CDR2: MNHNS, SASEGT. The CDR3 consists of 15 residues. V lost 4 bases and J 5 bases, leaving 15 bases between the germline ends. The CDR3 DNA follows: TGTGCCAGCAGTGCGCTAGTTGTGGGAGACAATGAGCAGTTCTTC. Translating it yields CASSALVVGDNEQFF.

This clone occurred once. The chain uses TRBV5-1 and TRBJ2-1; 7 bases agree with TRBD2. The germline CDR1 and CDR2 sequences are SGHRS and YFSETQ. The CDR3 covers 16 residues. Trimming at V came to 0 bases and at J to 8 bases, leaving 11 bases not matched to a gene. In DNA, the CDR3 is TGCGCCAGCAGCTTGGTATTGCGCGGGAGTAACGATGAGCAGTTCTTC. Protein sequence: CASSLVLRGSNDEQFF.

The chain combines TRBV29-1 with TRBJ2-1; TRBD2 matches 13 bases. The V gene's germline CDR1 is SQVTM and CDR2 ANQGSEA. The CDR3 runs to 14 residues. Trimming removed 4 bases from V and 8 bases from J; junction bases left unmatched: 5. The CDR3 DNA reads TGCAGCGTTGCCGGGACTAGCGGGAACCATGAGCAGTTCTTC. It codes for CSVAGTSGNHEQFF.

This chain links TRBV7-2 with TRBJ2-1, with 7 positions matching TRBD1. The CDR3 runs to 15 residues. The V gene end was trimmed by 1 base and the J gene end by 4 bases; junction bases not matched to a gene: 4. Per germline, CDR1 SGHTA and CDR2 FQGNSA. CDR3 in amino acids: CASSLVGGAYNEQFF. The DNA of the CDR3 is TGTGCCAGCAGCTTAGTAGGGGGCGCTTACAATGAGCAGTTCTTC.

The gene calls are TRBV2 and TRBJ2-2; TRBD1 matches at 11 bases. Losses at the gene ends were 4 bases for V and 0 bases for J; bases not matched to a gene: 13. The V gene's germline CDR1 is SNHLY and CDR2 FYNNEI. This CDR3 comprises 20 residues. CDR3 coding DNA: TGTGCCAGCAGTGTCGCGGTCGGACAGGGGGCCCTACCGAACACCGGGGAGCTGTTTTTT. Translated, it gives CASSVAVGQGALPNTGELFF.

The V call is TRBV5-4, the J call TRBJ2-7, with D perhaps being TRBD1 or TRBD2 (5 bases each). The CDR3 contains 14 residues. V was shortened by 4 bases and J by 0 bases, with 11 bases between the two germline ends. CDR1 is SGHNT and CDR2 is YYREEE in the germline V gene (reference sequence). The CDR3 loop is CASSRDRFSYEQYF. CDR3 DNA: TGTGCCAGCAGCCGGGACCGATTCTCCTACGAGCAGTACTTC.

CDR3 amino acids: CASSSTGSYSYEQYF. The DNA for the CDR3 is TGTGCCAGCAGCTCTACAGGGTCTTACTCCTACGAGCAGTACTTC. This chain connects TRBV5-6 to TRBJ2-7; TRBD1 might be the D (6 bases). V lost 3 bases, J lost 0 bases, and 13 bases lay in between. From germline, CDR1 is SGHDT and CDR2 YYEEEE. There are 15 residues in the CDR3.

This rearrangement joins TRBV5-6 to TRBJ1-2; D is unresolved. The CDR3 covers 12 residues. V shed 0 bases and J shed 8 bases, with 8 bases lying between them. Germline values: CDR1 SGHDT, CDR2 YYEEEE. In DNA, the CDR3 is TGTGCCAGCAGCTTGGTTCAGGCCGGCTACACCTTC. Protein sequence: CASSLVQAGYTF. Variable domain in full (rest from reference TRBV5-6 and TRBJ1-2): DAGVTQSPTHLIKTRGQQVTLRCSPKSGHDTVSWYQQALGQGPQFIFQYYEEEERQRGNFPDRFSGHQFPNYSSELNVNALLLGDSALYLCASSLVQAGYTFGSGTRLTVV.

The V gene is TRBV7-2, the J gene TRBJ2-1; 13 nucleotides agree with TRBD2. From germline, CDR1 is SGHTA and CDR2 FQGNSA. The ends lost 5 bases at V and 7 bases at J; junction bases unmatched: 11. This CDR3 region has 17 residues. CDR3 region: CASSLLVGTSGMNEQFF. The CDR3 coding sequence is TGTGCCAGCAGCCTCCTAGTCGGGACTAGCGGGATGAATGAGCAGTTCTTC.

The J gene is TRBJ2-3, the V gene TRBV5-1; D perhaps matches TRBD1 (6 bases). V was pared by 2 bases and J by 5 bases, with 18 bases between. The CDR3 has 16 residues. Germline V gene lookup returns CDR1 SGHRS and CDR2 YFSETQ. CDR3 region: CASSFFPLKGGDTQYF. The DNA for the CDR3 is TGCGCCAGCAGCTTCTTTCCCCTCAAAGGGGGAGATACGCAGTATTTT.

V usage is TRBV10-3 and J usage is TRBJ1-5, with no clear D. This CDR3 has 16 amino acids. V gave up 2 bases and J gave up 7 bases, with 18 bases separating them. Germline CDR1 reads ENHRY; CDR2 reads SYGVKD. The DNA for the CDR3 is TGTGCCATCAGTGAGCGAGTCGCGGGATCTGGGCAGCCCCAGCATTTT. This translates into CAISERVAGSGQPQHF.

The chain is built from TRBV28 and TRBJ1-3; possible D gene TRBD1, 5 bases. The CDR3 is 16 residues long. CDR1 is MDHEN, CDR2 SYDVKM, per germline. V was pared by 8 bases and J by 0 bases, with 17 bases between. The CDR3 sequence: CASCFRGQGSGNTIYF. In DNA, the CDR3 is TGTGCCAGCTGCTTTAGGGGCCAGGGCTCTGGAAACACCATATATTTT.

J is TRBJ2-1 and V is TRBV7-2; D remains ambiguous. CDR1 SGHTA and CDR2 FQGNSA come from the germline V gene. V shed 4 bases and J shed 9 bases, with 7 bases lying between them. The CDR3 covers 11 residues. CDR3 in amino acids: CASSSYGEQFF. For the CDR3, the DNA is TGTGCCAGCAGCTCCTACGGTGAGCAGTTCTTC. Full variable domain (rest looked up from reference TRBV7-2 and TRBJ2-1): GAGVSQSPSNKVTEKGKDVELRCDPISGHTALYWYRQSLGQGLEFLIYFQGNSAPDKSGLPSDRFSAERTGGSVSTLTIQRTQQEDSAVYLCASSSYGEQFFGPGTRLTVL.

V gene TRBV19 combines with J gene TRBJ1-5; 8 bases fit TRBD1. The CDR3 is 16 amino acids. V was clipped by 0 bases and J by 4 bases; unmatched bases: 5. The germline V gene has CDR1 LNHDA and CDR2 SQIVND (reference sequence). CDR3 in amino acids: CASSIEGRGLNQPQHF. CDR3 DNA sequence: TGTGCCAGTAGTATAGAAGGCAGGGGGCTTAATCAGCCCCAGCATTTT.

The rearrangement uses TRBV5-5 and TRBJ1-3, with no clear D. V shed 1 base and J shed 0 bases, with 8 bases lying between them. CDR1 is SGHKS and CDR2 is YYEKEE in the germline V gene (reference sequence). The CDR3 spans 15 residues. The CDR3 coding sequence is TGTGCCAGCAGCTTGACGGGGAACTCTGGAAACACCATATATTTT. Amino acid sequence: CASSLTGNSGNTIYF.

The table lists this clone with many counts. The gene calls are TRBV4-1 and TRBJ2-1; TRBD2 matches at 7 bases. V lost 0 bases, J lost 4 bases, and 6 bases stayed unmatched. This CDR3 contains 16 residues. Per the germline V gene, CDR1 is MGHRA and CDR2 is YSYEKL. The CDR3 nucleotides are TGCGCCAGCAGCCAAGAATACGGGAGGCTGTACAATGAGCAGTTCTTC. It yields the protein CASSQEYGRLYNEQFF.

The chain is built from TRBV28 and TRBJ2-1; 13 positions agree with TRBD2. The V and J ends lost 6 bases and 9 bases, in that order; junction bases with no gene match: 11. The V gene's germline CDR1 is MDHEN and CDR2 SYDVKM. This CDR3 comprises 16 residues. DNA of the CDR3: TGTGCCAGCAGGCCAGGACTAGCGGGAGCGTCCGTTGAGCAGTTCTTC. Amino acids: CASRPGLAGASVEQFF.